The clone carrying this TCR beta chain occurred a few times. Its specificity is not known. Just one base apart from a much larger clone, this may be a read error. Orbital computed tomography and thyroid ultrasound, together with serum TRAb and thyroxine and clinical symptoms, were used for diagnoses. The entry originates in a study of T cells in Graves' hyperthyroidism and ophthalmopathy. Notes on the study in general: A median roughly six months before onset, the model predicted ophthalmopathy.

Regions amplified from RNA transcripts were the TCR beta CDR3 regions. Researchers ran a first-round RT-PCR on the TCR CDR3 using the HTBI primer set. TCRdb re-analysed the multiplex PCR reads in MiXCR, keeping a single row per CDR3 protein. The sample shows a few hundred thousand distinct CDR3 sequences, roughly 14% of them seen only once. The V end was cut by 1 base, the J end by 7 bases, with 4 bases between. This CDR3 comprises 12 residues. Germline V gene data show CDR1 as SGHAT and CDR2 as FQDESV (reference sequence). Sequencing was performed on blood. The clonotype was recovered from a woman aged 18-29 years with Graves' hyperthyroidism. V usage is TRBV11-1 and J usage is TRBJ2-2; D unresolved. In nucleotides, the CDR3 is TGTGCCAGCAGCTTAGTGCTCGGGGAGCTGTTTTTT. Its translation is CASSLVLGELFF.